Shown below are 24 T cell receptor beta chains from a single sample sequenced in a study of human T cells and chemical hapten exposure. The sample's time point: pre-sensitization, week 0. Treatment given: therapeutic diphenylcyclopropenone sensitization with weekly scalp DPC. TCRdb recomputed calls from the RACE reads with MiXCR, one row per CDR3 protein. Of around 42,000 distinct CDR3 sequences in the sample, 12% were seen once. The sequencing here drew on whole blood, taken in connection with sensitization to the hapten diphenylcyclopropenone (DPC). The origin of the receptors is a woman aged 25 to 39 with alopecia areata. Some clones in this sample may be carry-over from other donors' samples.

The genes are TRBV30 and TRBJ1-5; possible D gene TRBD1, 5 bases. Germline CDR1 is GTSNPN and CDR2 is SVGIG (reference sequence). CDR3 length: 13 residues. V lost 3 bases and J lost 7, with 13 bases in between. In DNA, the CDR3 is TGTGCCTGGAGCCCGGGGTGGGGGCAGCCCCAGCATTTT. Translated: CAWSPGWGQPQHF.

This clonotype showed up just a few times. This chain joins TRBV28 and TRBJ2-1; TRBD1 matches at 9 bases. Germline V gene sequence: CDR1 MDHEN, CDR2 SYDVKM. The CDR3 has 15 amino acids. V lost 5 bases, J lost 6 bases, and 8 bases stayed unmatched. This chain's CDR3 is CASSPSDRGSNEQFF. The CDR3 DNA reads as TGTGCCAGCAGTCCCTCGGACAGGGGATCCAATGAGCAGTTCTTC.

This clonotype came up many times. V gene TRBV18 combines with J gene TRBJ2-1; 7 bases are shared with TRBD2. This CDR3 has 15 amino acids. Germline V gene lookup returns CDR1 KGHSH and CDR2 LQKENI. Unmatched junction bases numbered 6, after V lost 3 bases and J lost 4 bases. The CDR3 sequence is CASSPGSREYNEQFF. In DNA form, the CDR3 reads TGTGCCAGCTCACCCGGGTCGCGGGAGTACAATGAGCAGTTCTTC. Full variable domain (missing parts from reference TRBV18 and TRBJ2-1): NAGVMQNPRHLVRRRGQEARLRCSPMKGHSHVYWYRQLPEEGLKFMVYLQKENIIDESGMPKERFSAEFPKEGPSILRIQQVVRGDSAAYFCASSPGSREYNEQFFGPGTRLTVL.

The chain recombines TRBV6-5 with TRBJ2-7, with D possibly TRBD1 on 5 matching bases. V was shortened by 0 bases and J by 1 base, with 19 bases between the two germline ends. The CDR3 sequence is 18 residues long. Germline-derived CDR1 and CDR2 are MNHEY and SVGAGI. The CDR3 DNA is TGTGCCAGCAGTTACTCGTGGGCCGACAGTACTGTTTCCTACGAGCAGTACTTC. Its translation is CASSYSWADSTVSYEQYF.

This clonotype was seen more than once but under ten times. V and J are TRBV28 and TRBJ1-1; 7 nucleotides match TRBD1. This CDR3 is built from 13 residues. Looked up from germline, CDR1 is MDHEN and CDR2 is SYDVKM. The V segment lost 10 bases and the J segment 10 bases; nucleotides outside the gene matches: 15. CDR3 protein: CATRGFTGTAAFF. CDR3 nucleotides: TGTGCCACCCGAGGGTTCACCGGGACAGCAGCTTTCTTT.

This clonotype has a count of ten or more. The gene calls are TRBV7-3 and TRBJ1-2, with 10 bases aligning to TRBD1. The V gene's germline CDR1 is SGHTA and CDR2 FQGTGA. Trimming cost V 0 bases and J 7 bases; bases outside gene matches: 5. The CDR3 length is 15 residues. The CDR3 bases are TGTGCCAGCAGCTTAACCGGACAGGGGGAAGGTGGCTACACCTTC. Translation gives CASSLTGQGEGGYTF.

This clonotype has ten or more counts. In DNA form, the CDR3 reads TGTGCCAGCAGCCAAGGAGCTAATACGCAGTATTTT. This gives the protein CASSQGANTQYF. The rearrangement uses TRBV7-9 and TRBJ2-3; D not resolved. The length of the CDR3 is 12 residues. CDR1 is SEHNR, CDR2 FQNEAQ, per germline (reference sequence). Trimming stripped 5 bases from V and 7 bases from J, with 10 bases between.

This rearrangement joins TRBV9 to TRBJ2-1; TRBD2 agrees at 7 bases. The junction had 13 bases not matched to a gene; V was cut back by 0 bases and J by 10 bases. CDR1 is SGDLS and CDR2 is YYNGEE in the germline V gene. This CDR3 spans 16 amino acids. CDR3 DNA sequence: TGTGCCAGCAGCGTAGTTATTGGACTAGACATTAGGGAGCAGTTCTTC. As protein: CASSVVIGLDIREQFF.

This clonotype was found many times. The rearrangement joins TRBV20-1 to TRBJ2-7; 12 nucleotides match TRBD2. The CDR3 consists of 14 residues. Trimming at V came to 5 bases and at J to 2 bases, leaving 4 bases not matched to a gene. Germline loops: CDR1 DFQATT, CDR2 SNEGSKA (reference sequence). The CDR3 DNA reads TGCAGTGCTCCACTAGCGGGAGGAACCTACGAGCAGTACTTC. Its protein product is CSAPLAGGTYEQYF.

CDR3: CSVEIMTGGSTEAFF. CDR3 DNA: TGCAGCGTTGAGATAATGACAGGGGGGAGTACTGAAGCTTTCTTT. The rearrangement joins TRBV29-1 to TRBJ1-1; 9 positions match TRBD1. The CDR3 loop spans 15 amino acids. Germline V CDR1 and CDR2: SQVTM, ANQGSEA. Losses at the gene ends were 3 bases for V and 5 bases for J; bases not matched to a gene: 10.

This clonotype was seen a few times. This rearrangement joins TRBV6-2 or TRBV6-3 to TRBJ2-1; 9 nucleotides agree with TRBD2. Germline CDR1 and CDR2: MNHEY and SVGEGT. This CDR3 contains 13 residues. Trimming at V came to 7 bases and at J to 9 bases, leaving 7 bases not matched to a gene. CDR3 loop: CASNGGRASEQFF. The CDR3 nucleotides are TGTGCCAGCAATGGCGGGAGGGCAAGTGAGCAGTTCTTC.

V gene TRBV28 combines with J gene TRBJ1-5; D not resolved. The germline V gene has CDR1 MDHEN and CDR2 SYDVKM. The CDR3 is made up of 11 amino acids. The ends were cut back, 7 bases at V and 12 bases at J, with 13 bases in the middle. The CDR3 is CASNSRTGQHF. The CDR3, as DNA: TGTGCCAGCAACTCCCGAACCGGCCAGCATTTT.

The chain links TRBV20-1 to TRBJ2-3; the D gene is possibly TRBD2 (5 bases). The germline gives CDR1 DFQATT, CDR2 SNEGSKA (reference sequence). The ends were cut back, 3 bases at V and 0 bases at J, with 13 bases in the middle. CDR3 length: 15 amino acids. The CDR3 bases are TGCAGTGCTAGGAGAGCGGCGGAGAGCACAGATACGCAGTATTTT. Translation: CSARRAAESTDTQYF.

This clonotype occurred many times. V is TRBV12-3 or TRBV12-4 and J is TRBJ2-5, with a weak D call TRBD1 (5 bases). The V gene lost 7 bases and the J gene lost 1 base, with 7 bases spanning the gap. This CDR3 comprises 12 residues. CDR3 DNA sequence: TGTGCCAGCAAGGGGCTCCAAGAGACCCAGTACTTC. Protein: CASKGLQETQYF.

The table lists this clonotype with a few counts. V and J are TRBV28 and TRBJ2-7; weak D call: TRBD2 (6 bases). The ends were cut back, 2 bases at V and 3 bases at J, with 8 bases in the middle. The CDR3 is made up of 13 amino acids. Per germline, CDR1 MDHEN and CDR2 SYDVKM. CDR3: CASSLLARYEQYF. CDR3 sequence (DNA): TGTGCCAGCAGTTTACTAGCGCGCTACGAGCAGTACTTC.

The chain links TRBV7-9 to TRBJ2-2; D is possibly TRBD1 (6 bases). The ends were cut back, 4 bases at V and 4 bases at J, with 10 bases in the middle. The CDR3 has 14 amino acids. Germline values: CDR1 SEHNR, CDR2 FQNEAQ (reference sequence). The DNA for the CDR3 is TGTGCCAGCAGCTACCGGACAGTCACCGGGGAGCTGTTTTTT. This encodes CASSYRTVTGELFF. Looking up the rest from reference TRBV7-9 and TRBJ2-2 gives the full variable domain: DTGVSQNPRHKITKRGQNVTFRCDPISEHNRLYWYRQTLGQGPEFLTYFQNEAQLEKSRLLSDRFSAERPKGSFSTLEIQRTEQGDSAMYLCASSYRTVTGELFFGEGSRLTVL.

V and J are TRBV7-8 and TRBJ1-5, with no clear D. CDR1 and CDR2 (germline): SGHVS, FQNEAQ. V gave up 1 base and J gave up 5 bases, with 6 bases separating them. The CDR3 spans 13 residues. The CDR3 coding sequence is TGTGCCAGCAGCTTAGGGCCCCATCAGCCCCAGCATTTT. This encodes CASSLGPHQPQHF.

This clonotype was found many times. The gene calls are TRBV3-1 and TRBJ2-1, with TRBD2 identical over 9 bases. Germline V gene data show CDR1 as LGHDT and CDR2 as YNNKEL (reference sequence). V lost 4 bases, J lost 8 bases, and 15 bases stayed unmatched. The CDR3 loop spans 17 amino acids. CDR3: CASSPPRGREGPHEQFF. In DNA form, the CDR3 reads TGTGCCAGCAGCCCGCCGAGGGGGCGGGAGGGCCCACATGAGCAGTTCTTC.

This clonotype was seen more than once but under ten times. The chain employs TRBV11-2 and TRBJ2-1; the D call may be TRBD1 or TRBD2 (5 bases each). Germline values: CDR1 SGHAT, CDR2 FQNNGV. There are 14 residues in the CDR3. The V end lost 0 bases, the J end lost 10 bases, and 13 bases lay between the germline ends. The CDR3 sequence is CASSLDRGLDEQFF. The CDR3 DNA sequence: TGTGCCAGCAGCTTAGACCGGGGCCTCGACGAGCAGTTCTTC.

This clonotype was recorded at least ten times. The chain is built from TRBV18 and TRBJ2-7; the D is unclear. Trimming pared 1 base from V and 4 bases from J, leaving 14 bases between. The CDR3 contains 15 residues. Germline CDR1 reads KGHSH; CDR2 reads LQKENI. The CDR3 region is CASSPLAGKSYEQYF. The CDR3, as DNA: TGTGCCAGCTCACCACTGGCAGGTAAAAGTTACGAGCAGTACTTC.

This clonotype was observed at least ten times. V and J are TRBV28 and TRBJ2-1; no clear D. Per germline, CDR1 MDHEN and CDR2 SYDVKM. CDR3 size: 16 residues. V was pared by 6 bases and J by 10 bases, with 25 bases between. This chain's CDR3 is CASRTPLPKAVREQFF. DNA of the CDR3: TGTGCCAGCAGAACACCCCTCCCCAAGGCCGTAAGAGAGCAGTTCTTC.

This clonotype turned up a few times. The V gene is TRBV28, the J gene TRBJ2-1; a possible D gene is TRBD1 (6 bases). V dropped 5 bases and J dropped 6 bases, with 11 bases sitting between them. The CDR3 is made up of 13 amino acids. Germline lookup yields CDR1 MDHEN and CDR2 SYDVKM. CDR3 protein: CASSPDSVNEQFF. The CDR3 bases are TGTGCCAGCAGTCCGGACAGTGTCAATGAGCAGTTCTTC.

This clonotype turned up a few times. The chain recombines TRBV29-1 with TRBJ1-4; TRBD1 agrees at 10 bases. The CDR3 length is 14 residues. From germline, CDR1 is SQVTM and CDR2 ANQGSEA. V was pared by 6 bases and J by 5 bases, with 6 bases of the junction left unmatched. The CDR3 loop reads CSVVGTGENEKLFF. Written as DNA, the CDR3 is TGCAGCGTGGTCGGGACAGGGGAAAATGAAAAACTGTTTTTT.

The chain carries TRBV19 and TRBJ2-1; a possible D gene is TRBD2 (6 bases). Germline CDR1 and CDR2: LNHDA and SQIVND (reference sequence). Trimming removed 5 bases at V and 4 bases at J, with 15 bases between. This CDR3 comprises 15 residues. CDR3 residues: CASSQSGRKYNEQFF. The CDR3 DNA reads as TGTGCCAGTAGTCAGAGCGGGCGAAAGTACAATGAGCAGTTCTTC.